The source of this T cell receptor (beta chain) is a study of sequential checkpoint blockade in melanoma. Looking at the study overall: First-line arms were nivolumab then ipilimumab, or the reverse, randomized 1:1.

TCRdb keeps only in-frame clones here, not all; method: immunoSEQ multiplex PCR. This sample has some 35,000 clones; approximately 91% occur once, and the top ten carry 9.5% to 15%. The treatment here: randomized to nivolumab then ipilimumab (arm A) or the reverse (arm B). DNA-damaging chemotherapy had not been given to any patient beforehand. Live CD3+CD8+ CD19− CD56− cells were sorted from PBMCs. The sequencing used CD8+ T cells sorted from blood (inferred from file names), collected from a patient given nivolumab and ipilimumab in sequence. The source of this sequence is a human donor with melanoma.

The CDR3 loop reads CASSDEQALTYEQYF. The CDR3 DNA is TGCGCCAGCAGTGACGAACAGGCTCTGACCTACGAGCAGTACTTC. The chain recombines TRBV10-2 with TRBJ2-7; maybe TRBD1 (5 bases). The germline gives CDR1 WSHSY, CDR2 SAAADI. Trimming pared 3 bases from V and 2 bases from J, leaving 14 bases between. The CDR3 length is 15 residues.